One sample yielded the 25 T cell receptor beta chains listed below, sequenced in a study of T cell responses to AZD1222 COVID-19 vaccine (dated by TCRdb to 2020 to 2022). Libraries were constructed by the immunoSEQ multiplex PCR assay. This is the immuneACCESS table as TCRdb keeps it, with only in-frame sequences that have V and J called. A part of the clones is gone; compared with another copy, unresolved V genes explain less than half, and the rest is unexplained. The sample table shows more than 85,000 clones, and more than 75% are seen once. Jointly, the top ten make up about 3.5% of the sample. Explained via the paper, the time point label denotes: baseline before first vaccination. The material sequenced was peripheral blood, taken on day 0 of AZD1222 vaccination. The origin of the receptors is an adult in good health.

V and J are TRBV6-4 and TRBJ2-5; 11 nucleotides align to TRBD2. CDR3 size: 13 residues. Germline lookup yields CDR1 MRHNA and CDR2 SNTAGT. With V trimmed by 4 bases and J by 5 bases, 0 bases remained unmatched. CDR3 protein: CASSGLAGETQYF. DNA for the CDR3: TGTGCCAGCAGTGGACTAGCGGGGGAGACCCAGTACTTC.

The CDR3 nucleotides are TGTGCCAGCAGCATGGACCCAGGGGCAGATACGCAGTATTTT. The encoded protein is CASSMDPGADTQYF. The rearrangement links TRBV5-4 to TRBJ2-3, with a possible D match to TRBD1 (6 bases). The V end lost 4 bases, the J end lost 4 bases, and 13 bases lay between the germline ends. CDR1 SGHNT and CDR2 YYREEE come from the germline V gene (reference sequence). The CDR3 totals 14 residues.

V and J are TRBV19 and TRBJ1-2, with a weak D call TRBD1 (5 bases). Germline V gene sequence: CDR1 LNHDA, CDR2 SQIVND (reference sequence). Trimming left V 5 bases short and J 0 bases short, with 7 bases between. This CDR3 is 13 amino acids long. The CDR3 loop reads CASSATANYGYTF. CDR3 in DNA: TGTGCCAGTAGTGCGACAGCTAACTATGGCTACACCTTC.

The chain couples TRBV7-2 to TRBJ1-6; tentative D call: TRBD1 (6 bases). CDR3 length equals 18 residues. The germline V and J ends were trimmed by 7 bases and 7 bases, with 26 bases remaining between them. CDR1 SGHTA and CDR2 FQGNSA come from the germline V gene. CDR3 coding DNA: TGTGCCAGCACACAACAACCCCCAACAGGGATCGGGAATTCACCCCTCCACTTT. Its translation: CASTQQPPTGIGNSPLHF.

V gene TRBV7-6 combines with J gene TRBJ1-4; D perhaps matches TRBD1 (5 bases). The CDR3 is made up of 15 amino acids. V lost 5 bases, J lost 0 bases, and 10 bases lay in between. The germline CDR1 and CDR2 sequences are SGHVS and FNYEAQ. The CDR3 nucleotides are TGTGCCAGCAGCCTACTGGGGGCAACTAATGAAAAACTGTTTTTT. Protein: CASSLLGATNEKLFF.

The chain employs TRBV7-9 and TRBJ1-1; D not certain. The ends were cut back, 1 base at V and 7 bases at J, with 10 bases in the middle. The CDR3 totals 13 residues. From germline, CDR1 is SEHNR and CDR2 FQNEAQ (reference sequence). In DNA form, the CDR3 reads TGTGCCAGCAGCTTAGGAACACTCCGTGAAGCTTTCTTT. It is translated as CASSLGTLREAFF. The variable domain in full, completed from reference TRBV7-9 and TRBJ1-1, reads DTGVSQNPRHKITKRGQNVTFRCDPISEHNRLYWYRQTLGQGPEFLTYFQNEAQLEKSRLLSDRFSAERPKGSFSTLEIQRTEQGDSAMYLCASSLGTLREAFFGQGTRLTVV.

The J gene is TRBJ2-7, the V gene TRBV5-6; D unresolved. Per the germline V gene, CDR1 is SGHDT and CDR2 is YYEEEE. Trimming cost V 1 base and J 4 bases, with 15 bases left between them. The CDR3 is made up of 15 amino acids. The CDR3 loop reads CASSLWVTTKYEQYF. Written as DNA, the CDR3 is TGTGCCAGCAGCTTGTGGGTCACCACCAAGTACGAGCAGTACTTC.

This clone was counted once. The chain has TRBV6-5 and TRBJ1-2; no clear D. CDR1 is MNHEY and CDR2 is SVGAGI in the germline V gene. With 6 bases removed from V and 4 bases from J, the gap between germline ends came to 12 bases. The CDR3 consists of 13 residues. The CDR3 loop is CASRTGGTYGYTF. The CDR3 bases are TGTGCCAGCAGAACCGGTGGTACCTATGGCTACACCTTC.

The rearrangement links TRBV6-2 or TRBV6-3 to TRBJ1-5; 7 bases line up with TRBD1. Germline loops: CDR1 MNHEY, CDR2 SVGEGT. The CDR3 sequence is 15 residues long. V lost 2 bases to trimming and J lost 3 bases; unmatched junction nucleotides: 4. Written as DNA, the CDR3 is TGTGCCAGCAGTTACGGGGGACAGCCCAATCAGCCCCAGCATTTT. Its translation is CASSYGGQPNQPQHF.

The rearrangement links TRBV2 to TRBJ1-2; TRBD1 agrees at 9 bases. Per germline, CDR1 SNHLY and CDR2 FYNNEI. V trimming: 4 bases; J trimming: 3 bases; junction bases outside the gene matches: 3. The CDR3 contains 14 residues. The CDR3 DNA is TGTGCCAGCAGTGCCGGACAGGGGTACTATGGCTACACCTTC. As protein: CASSAGQGYYGYTF. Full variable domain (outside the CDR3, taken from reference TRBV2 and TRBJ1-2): EPEVTQTPSHQVTQMGQEVILRCVPISNHLYFYWYRQILGQKVEFLVSFYNNEISEKSEIFDDQFSVERPDGSNFTLKIRSTKLEDSAMYFCASSAGQGYYGYTFGSGTRLTVV.

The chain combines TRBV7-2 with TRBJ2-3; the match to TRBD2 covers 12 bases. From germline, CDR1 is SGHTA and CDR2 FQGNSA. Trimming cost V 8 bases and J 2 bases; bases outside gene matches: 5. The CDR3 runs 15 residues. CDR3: CASGGLAGLTDTQYF. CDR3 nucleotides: TGTGCCAGCGGCGGACTAGCGGGGCTCACAGATACGCAGTATTTT.

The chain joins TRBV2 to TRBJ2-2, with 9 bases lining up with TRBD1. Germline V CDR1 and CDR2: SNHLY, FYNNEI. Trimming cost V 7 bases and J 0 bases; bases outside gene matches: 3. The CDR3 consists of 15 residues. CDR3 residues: CASKRQGANTGELFF. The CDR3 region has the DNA TGTGCCAGCAAAAGACAGGGGGCGAACACCGGGGAGCTGTTTTTT.

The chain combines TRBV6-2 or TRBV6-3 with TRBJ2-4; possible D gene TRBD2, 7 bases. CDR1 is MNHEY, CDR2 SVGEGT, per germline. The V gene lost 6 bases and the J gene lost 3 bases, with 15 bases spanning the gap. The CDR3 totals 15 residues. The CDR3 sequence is CASSPQGGGKNIQYF. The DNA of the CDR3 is TGTGCCAGCAGCCCCCAAGGGGGGGGCAAAAACATTCAGTACTTC.

CDR3 coding DNA: TGTGCCAGCAGCTTGGCCGGAGGAATTGGGGAAAAACTGTTTTTT. This encodes CASSLAGGIGEKLFF. The V call is TRBV5-6, the J call TRBJ1-4, with D hard to call. V dropped 0 bases and J dropped 8 bases, with 14 bases sitting between them. CDR1 and CDR2 (germline): SGHDT, YYEEEE. The CDR3 is 15 amino acids.

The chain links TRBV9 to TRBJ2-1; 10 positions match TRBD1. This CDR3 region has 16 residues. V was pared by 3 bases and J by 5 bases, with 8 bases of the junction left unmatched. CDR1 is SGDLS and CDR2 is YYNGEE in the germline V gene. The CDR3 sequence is CASSARGDRGHNEQFF. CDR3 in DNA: TGTGCCAGCAGCGCCCGAGGGGACAGGGGACACAATGAGCAGTTCTTC.

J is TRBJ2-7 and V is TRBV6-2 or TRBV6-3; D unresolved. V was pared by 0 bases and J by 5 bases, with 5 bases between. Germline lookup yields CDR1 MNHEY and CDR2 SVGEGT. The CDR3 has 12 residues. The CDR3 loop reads CASSYSRHEQYF. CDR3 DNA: TGTGCCAGCAGTTACTCCAGGCACGAGCAGTACTTC.

The CDR3 is CASSQQGLFGNTIYF. CDR3 nucleotides: TGTGCCAGCAGCCAACAGGGTCTGTTTGGAAACACCATATATTTT. J is TRBJ1-3 and V is TRBV14; TRBD1 might be the D (5 bases). Trimming removed 2 bases from V and 3 bases from J, with 11 bases in between. Germline CDR1 and CDR2: SGHDN and FVKESK. The CDR3 spans 15 residues.

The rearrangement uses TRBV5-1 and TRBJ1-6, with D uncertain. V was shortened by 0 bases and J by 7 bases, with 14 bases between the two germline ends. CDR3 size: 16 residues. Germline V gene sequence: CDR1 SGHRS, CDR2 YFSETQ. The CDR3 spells CASSLAGWERNSPLHF. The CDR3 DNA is TGCGCCAGCAGCTTGGCCGGGTGGGAGCGAAATTCACCCCTCCACTTT.

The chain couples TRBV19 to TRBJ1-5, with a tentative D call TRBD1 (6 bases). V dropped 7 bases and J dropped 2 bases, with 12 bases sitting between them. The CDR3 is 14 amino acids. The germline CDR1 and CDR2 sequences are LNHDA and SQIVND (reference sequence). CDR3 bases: TGTGCCAGTATCGCAGGGGCCGGCAATCAGCCCCAGCATTTT. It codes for CASIAGAGNQPQHF.

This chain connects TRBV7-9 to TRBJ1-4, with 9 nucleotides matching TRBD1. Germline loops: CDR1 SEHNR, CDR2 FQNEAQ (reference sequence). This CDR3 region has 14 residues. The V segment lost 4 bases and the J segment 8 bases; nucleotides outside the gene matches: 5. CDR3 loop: CASSYGQGREKLFF. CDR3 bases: TGTGCCAGCAGCTACGGACAGGGGAGGGAAAAACTGTTTTTT.

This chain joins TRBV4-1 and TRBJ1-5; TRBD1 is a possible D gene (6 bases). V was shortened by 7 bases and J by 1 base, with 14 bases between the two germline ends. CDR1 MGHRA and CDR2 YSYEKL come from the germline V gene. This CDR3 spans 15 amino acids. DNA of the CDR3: TGCGCCAGCATAGGGGGAGGGGTAAGCAATCAGCCCCAGCATTTT. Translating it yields CASIGGGVSNQPQHF.

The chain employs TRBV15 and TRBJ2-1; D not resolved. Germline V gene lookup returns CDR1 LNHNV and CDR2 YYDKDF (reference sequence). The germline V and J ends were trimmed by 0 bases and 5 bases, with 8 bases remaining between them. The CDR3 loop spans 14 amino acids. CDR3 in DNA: TGTGCCACCAGCAGAGAAGTCCACGACAATGAGCAGTTCTTC. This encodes CATSREVHDNEQFF.

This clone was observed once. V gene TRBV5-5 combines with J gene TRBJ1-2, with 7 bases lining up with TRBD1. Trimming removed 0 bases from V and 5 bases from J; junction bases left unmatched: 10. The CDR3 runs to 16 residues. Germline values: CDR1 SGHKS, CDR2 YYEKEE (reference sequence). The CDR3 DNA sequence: TGTGCCAGCAGCTTGGATCAGACAGGGTCTTTTTATGGCTACACCTTC. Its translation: CASSLDQTGSFYGYTF.

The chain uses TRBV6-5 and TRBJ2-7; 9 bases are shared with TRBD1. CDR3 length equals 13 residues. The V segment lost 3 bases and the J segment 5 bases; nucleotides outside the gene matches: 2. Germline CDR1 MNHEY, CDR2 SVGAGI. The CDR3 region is CASSYGDRDEQYF. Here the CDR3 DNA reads TGTGCCAGCAGTTATGGGGACAGGGACGAGCAGTACTTC.

The CDR3 DNA reads TGCGCCAGCAGCCAAGAAGGGGGAGGGTATGAAAAACTGTTTTTT. Protein product: CASSQEGGGYEKLFF. The chain has TRBV4-1 and TRBJ1-4; D possibly corresponds to TRBD1 (6 bases). Germline V lookup: CDR1 MGHRA, CDR2 YSYEKL. This CDR3 is 15 amino acids long. Trimming stripped 0 bases from V and 6 bases from J, with 11 bases between.